These 19 T cell receptor beta chains came from one sample sequenced in a study of T cell repertoires in cytomegalovirus infection (dated by TCRdb to about 2019). The antigens of these receptors remain unknown. Taken with the paper, the label for treatment or condition translates to: in vitro stimulation with specific CMV peptide epitopes to enrich CMV-specific T cells. TCRdb names Illumina HiSeq 1500 as the instrument used. Clones were called with MiXCR by TCRdb after fastp trimmed the public reads at Q25, and only in-frame beta chains were retained. CDR3 protein duplicates are merged, each entry listing the most common genes and DNA. The sample data list approximately 470,000 distinct CDR3 sequences, and more than 40% of these were observed just once. Roughly two fifths of the sample comes from the top ten. The source material was cultured PBMCs, sampled from culture after CMV antigen stimulation. These receptors were taken from a human donor in good health (CMV status not recorded). Some clones in this sample may be carry-over from other donors' samples.

The V gene is TRBV10-3, the J gene TRBJ2-7; TRBD1 is a possible D gene (5 bases). The CDR3 covers 11 residues. Germline assignment: CDR1 ENHRY and CDR2 SYGVKD. V was clipped by 8 bases and J by 5 bases, with 10 bases between them. In DNA, the CDR3 is TGTGCCATCGGCGTGGGGCACGAGCAGTACTTC. It is translated as CAIGVGHEQYF.

This clonotype was seen only a few times. The chain combines TRBV6-1 with TRBJ2-2; 8 bases agree with TRBD2. CDR3 length: 16 amino acids. Germline CDR1 and CDR2: MNHNS and SASEGT. Trimming at V came to 5 bases and at J to 5 bases, leaving 10 bases not matched to a gene. The CDR3 here is CASSPLFGRGTGELFF. CDR3 nucleotides: TGTGCCAGCAGTCCCCTTTTCGGGAGGGGAACCGGGGAGCTGTTTTTT.

The rearrangement uses TRBV7-6 and TRBJ1-2; the D is unclear. Deletions cut 5 bases from V and 8 bases from J, with 9 bases between. The CDR3 contains 11 residues. Germline V gives CDR1 SGHVS, CDR2 FNYEAQ. CDR3 region: CASSPNEGYTF. CDR3 nucleotides: TGTGCCAGCAGCCCAAACGAGGGCTACACCTTC.

V and J are TRBV11-2 and TRBJ2-7, with TRBD2 matching over 12 bases. The CDR3 has 14 residues. Looked up from germline, CDR1 is SGHAT and CDR2 is FQNNGV. Trimming took 5 bases from V and 1 from J; bases not matched to a gene: 0. The CDR3 DNA reads as TGTGCCAGCAGCGGACTAGCGGGATCCTACGAGCAGTACTTC. It codes for CASSGLAGSYEQYF.

For the CDR3, the DNA is TGCGCCAGCAGCCAAATTCCGGGACGGAAGGACTACGAGCAGTACTTC. Its protein is CASSQIPGRKDYEQYF. The rearrangement joins TRBV4-1 to TRBJ2-7; TRBD1 or TRBD2 may be the D gene (5 bases each). CDR3 length: 16 amino acids. The V end was cut by 2 bases, the J end by 3 bases, with 17 bases between. The germline V gene encodes CDR1 MGHRA and CDR2 YSYEKL.

This sequence joins TRBV6-7 and TRBJ2-5, with 7 bases lining up with TRBD1. TRBV6-7 is treated as an ORF (open reading frame) with a function not yet certain. V lost 5 bases and J lost 1; bases outside the gene matches: 16. This CDR3 contains 18 residues. CDR3 loop: CASSPRHVYRGPQETQYF. The CDR3, as DNA: TGTGCCAGCAGTCCCAGACACGTCTACAGGGGTCCCCAAGAGACCCAGTACTTC.

The V gene is TRBV5-1, the J gene TRBJ2-5, with TRBD1 identical over 7 bases. Trimming took 4 bases from V and 7 from J; bases not matched to a gene: 13. CDR3 size: 15 residues. Germline V gene sequence: CDR1 SGHRS, CDR2 YFSETQ. CDR3 region: CASSPIPGTEGTQYF. The CDR3 DNA sequence: TGCGCCAGCAGCCCAATTCCCGGGACAGAGGGGACCCAGTACTTC.

This clonotype was seen a handful of times. This chain links TRBV18 with TRBJ1-5; weak D call: TRBD1 (5 bases). Deletions cut 3 bases from V and 7 bases from J, with 10 bases between. The CDR3 is 13 amino acids. Germline CDR1 is KGHSH and CDR2 is LQKENI. Written as DNA, the CDR3 is TGTGCCAGCTCACCGAGGGGTCGACAGCCCCAGCATTTT. It translates to CASSPRGRQPQHF. Full variable domain (remainder filled in from reference TRBV18 and TRBJ1-5): NAGVMQNPRHLVRRRGQEARLRCSPMKGHSHVYWYRQLPEEGLKFMVYLQKENIIDESGMPKERFSAEFPKEGPSILRIQQVVRGDSAAYFCASSPRGRQPQHFGDGTRLSIL.

In its sample, this clonotype was seen many times. This rearrangement joins TRBV7-2 to TRBJ1-4; 8 nucleotides line up with TRBD1. The V segment lost 5 bases and the J segment 3 bases; nucleotides outside the gene matches: 5. CDR1 and CDR2 (germline): SGHTA, FQGNSA. The CDR3 runs to 15 residues. DNA of the CDR3: TGTGCCAGCAGCCTGGACAGGGTAGCTAATGAAAAACTGTTTTTT. It encodes CASSLDRVANEKLFF.

As for this clonotype: A clone one base away is much larger, so this may be a read error. V and J are TRBV7-2 and TRBJ2-3, with D perhaps TRBD1 or TRBD2 (5 bases each). This CDR3 has 14 residues. Germline V gives CDR1 SGHTA, CDR2 FQGNSA. Trimming took 7 bases from V and 2 from J, leaving 13 bases between them. The DNA for the CDR3 is TGTGCCAGCAACCCCCGAGGGGCCACAGATACGCAGTATTTT. Encoded protein: CASNPRGATDTQYF.

The rearrangement uses TRBV25-1 and TRBJ1-6; unclear D gene. V lost 3 bases and J 9 bases, leaving 18 bases between the germline ends. This CDR3 comprises 16 residues. Germline CDR1 reads MGHDK; CDR2 reads SYGVNS. The CDR3 DNA reads TGTGCCAGCAGTGACTTCAGGTCCCCCAGCGGTTCACCCCTCCACTTT. It is translated as CASSDFRSPSGSPLHF.

This clonotype has ten or more counts. The chain joins TRBV6-1 to TRBJ2-2; D is unresolved. Germline CDR1 reads MNHNS; CDR2 reads SASEGT. The CDR3 length is 12 residues. V was trimmed by 8 bases and J by 13 bases, leaving 17 bases between them. In DNA, the CDR3 is TGTGCCAGCCCGGTCCATAGAACGCCGCTGTTTTTT. It yields the protein CASPVHRTPLFF.

The chain couples TRBV12-5 to TRBJ2-1; D unresolved. The CDR3 contains 11 residues. CDR1 and CDR2 from the germline V gene are LGHNT and FRNRAP. Trimming left V 5 bases short and J 9 bases short, with 8 bases between. In nucleotides, the CDR3 is TGTGCTAGTGGTGTGTTGGGTGAGCAGTTCTTC. Its translation is CASGVLGEQFF. Looking up the rest from reference TRBV12-5 and TRBJ2-1 gives the full variable domain: DARVTQTPRHKVTEMGQEVTMRCQPILGHNTVFWYRQTMMQGLELLAYFRNRAPLDDSGMPKDRFSAEMPDATLATLKIQPSEPRDSAVYFCASGVLGEQFFGPGTRLTVL.

This clonotype was observed many times. V usage is TRBV4-1 and J usage is TRBJ2-1; possible D gene TRBD2, 6 bases. V was trimmed by 1 base and J by 10 bases, leaving 14 bases between them. This CDR3 contains 14 residues. Germline values: CDR1 MGHRA, CDR2 YSYEKL. CDR3 amino acids: CASSQATSRYEQFF. The CDR3 DNA reads TGCGCCAGCAGCCAAGCGACTAGTCGTTACGAGCAGTTCTTC.

The chain employs TRBV7-8 and TRBJ2-6; D may match TRBD1 or TRBD2 (5 bases each). The CDR3 contains 19 residues. The V and J ends lost 1 base and 0 bases respectively, with 16 bases between them. Germline V CDR1 and CDR2: SGHVS, FQNEAQ. The CDR3 region is CASSLVPLTGRSGANVLTF. The CDR3, as DNA: TGTGCCAGCAGCTTAGTACCCCTTACGGGGCGCTCTGGGGCCAACGTCCTGACTTTC.

This clonotype was detected only a few times. The chain recombines TRBV7-2 with TRBJ2-3; 8 bases map to TRBD1. The CDR3 is 16 amino acids. The germline CDR1 and CDR2 sequences are SGHTA and FQGNSA. V lost 4 bases and J lost 0; bases outside the gene matches: 6. DNA for the CDR3: TGTGCCAGCAGCTCTTGGACAGGGACTAGCACAGATACGCAGTATTTT. Its translation: CASSSWTGTSTDTQYF.

V usage is TRBV6-1 and J usage is TRBJ2-5; D possibly corresponds to TRBD2 (5 bases). The CDR3 consists of 14 residues. CDR1 is MNHNS and CDR2 is SASEGT in the germline V gene. V lost 5 bases, J lost 2 bases, and 12 bases lay in between. The CDR3 nucleotides read TGTGCCAGCAGTCCGCAGTCGGGGCAAGAGACCCAGTACTTC. Translating it yields CASSPQSGQETQYF.

This chain uses TRBV28 with TRBJ1-3; D is uncertain. V was trimmed by 1 base and J by 11 bases, leaving 12 bases between them. The length of the CDR3 is 13 residues. CDR1 and CDR2 from the germline V gene are MDHEN and SYDVKM. DNA for the CDR3: TGTGCCAGCAGTTTATCGCTCACTCCGCCCATATATTTT. Encoded protein: CASSLSLTPPIYF.

CDR3 residues: CASSPAGEGDSYEQYF. For the CDR3, the DNA is TGTGCCAGCAGCCCCGCAGGGGAGGGGGACTCCTACGAGCAGTACTTC. The rearrangement uses TRBV28 and TRBJ2-7; tentatively, D is TRBD2 (7 bases). V was trimmed by 6 bases and J by 0 bases, leaving 18 bases between them. The CDR3 length is 16 residues. The V gene's germline CDR1 is MDHEN and CDR2 SYDVKM. The variable domain in full, with the rest retrieved from reference TRBV28 and TRBJ2-7, is DVKVTQSSRYLVKRTGEKVFLECVQDMDHENMFWYRQDPGLGLRLIYFSYDVKMKEKGDIPEGYSVSREKKERFSLILESASTNQTSMYLCASSPAGEGDSYEQYFGPGTRLTVT.